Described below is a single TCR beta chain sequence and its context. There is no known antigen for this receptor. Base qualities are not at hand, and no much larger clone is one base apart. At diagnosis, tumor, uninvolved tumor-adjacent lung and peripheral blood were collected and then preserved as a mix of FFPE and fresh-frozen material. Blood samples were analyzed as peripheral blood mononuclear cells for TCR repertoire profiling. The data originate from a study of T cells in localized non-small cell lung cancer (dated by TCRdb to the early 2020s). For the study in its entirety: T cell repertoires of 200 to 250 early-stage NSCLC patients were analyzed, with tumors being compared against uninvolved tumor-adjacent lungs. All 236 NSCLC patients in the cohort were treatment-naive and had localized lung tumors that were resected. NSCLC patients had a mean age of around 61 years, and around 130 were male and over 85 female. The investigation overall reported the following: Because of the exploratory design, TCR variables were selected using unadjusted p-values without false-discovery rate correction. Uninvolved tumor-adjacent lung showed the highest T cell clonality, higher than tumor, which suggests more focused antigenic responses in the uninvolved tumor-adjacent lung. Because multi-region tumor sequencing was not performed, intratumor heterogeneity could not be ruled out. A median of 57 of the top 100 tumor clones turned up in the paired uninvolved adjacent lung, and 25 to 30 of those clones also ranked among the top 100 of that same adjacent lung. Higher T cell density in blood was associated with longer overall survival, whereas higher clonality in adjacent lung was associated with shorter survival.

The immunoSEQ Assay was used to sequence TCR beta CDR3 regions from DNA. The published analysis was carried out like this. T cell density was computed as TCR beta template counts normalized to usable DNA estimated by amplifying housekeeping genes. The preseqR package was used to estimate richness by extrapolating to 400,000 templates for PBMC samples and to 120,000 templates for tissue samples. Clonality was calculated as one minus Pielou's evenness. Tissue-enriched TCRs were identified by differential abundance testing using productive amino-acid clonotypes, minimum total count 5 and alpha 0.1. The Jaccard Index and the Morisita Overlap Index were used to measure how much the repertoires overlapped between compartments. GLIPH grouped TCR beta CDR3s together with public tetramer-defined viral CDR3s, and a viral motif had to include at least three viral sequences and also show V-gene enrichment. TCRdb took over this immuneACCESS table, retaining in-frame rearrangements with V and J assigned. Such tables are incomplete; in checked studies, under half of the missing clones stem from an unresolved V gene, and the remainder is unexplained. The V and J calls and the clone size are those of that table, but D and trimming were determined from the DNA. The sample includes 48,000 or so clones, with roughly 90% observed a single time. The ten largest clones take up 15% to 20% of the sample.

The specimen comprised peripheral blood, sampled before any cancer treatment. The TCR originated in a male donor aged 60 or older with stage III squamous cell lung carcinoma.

The base sequence is TGTGCCAGCAGTATTATCTGGACAGGGCGAGGCGAGCAGTACTTC. It translates as CASSIIWTGRGEQYF. The V gene is TRBV7-2 and the J gene is TRBJ2-7, and TRBD1 matches 8 of the central bases. Taken from the germline V gene, the CDR1 and CDR2 loops are SGHTA and FQGNSA. From the cysteine through the phenylalanine, the CDR3 covers 15 amino acids. Just CDR3 DNA is preserved here, 45 bases in frame from base 1. After removal of 6 bases from V and 6 bases from J, the junction retains 13 bases not matched to a gene.